This TCR beta chain was sequenced in a study of CD8+ T cells in alopecia areata (dated by TCRdb to the late 2010s). Context from the whole study: The treated patients took part in an open-label pilot trial in which moderate-to-severe alopecia areata was treated with oral tofacitinib at 5 to 10 mg twice daily. Tofacitinib was administered for 6 to 18 months, and 6 months of follow-up off drug were then conducted to assess delayed response and recurrence. Disease severity in treated patients was measured with the SALT score, which quantifies the percentage of affected scalp surface area. To study T cell clonal expansion in alopecia areata, the researchers applied high-throughput TCRbeta sequencing to both the C3H/HeJ mouse model and human patients. Scalp tissue and sorted CD4+ and CD8+ peripheral blood T cells from patchy and totalis/universalis alopecia areata patients and from healthy controls were covered by human TCRbeta sequencing. Biopsies were taken from tofacitinib-treated patients at baseline and at 4 and 24 weeks of treatment, and a later scalp biopsy was taken in several of the tofacitinib-treated patients. Clonality in the scalp was compared among normal scalp (n=4), patchy alopecia areata scalp (n=8), and alopecia totalis/universalis scalp (n=8). RNA was obtained with the PAXgene miRNA kit for fixed scalp, the miRNeasy kit for PBMCs, and the RNeasy kit for mouse skin. TCRbeta CDR3 regions were amplified by immunoSEQ multiplex PCR using 35 Vbeta forward and 13 Jbeta reverse primers. General conclusions and limits of the study: Higher clonality and more expanded CD8+ clones were observed in lesional scalp than in normal scalp, particularly in alopecia totalis/universalis, a finding suggestive of antigenic drive. TCR sequences shared between patients were less clear than in mice, possibly partly because of HLA diversity in the patient population. Many expanded lesional clones were found to persist in scalp and blood during tofacitinib treatment, and relapse after treatment cessation may be partly explained by this persistence. Scalp TCR repertoire analysis is complicated because resident alphabeta T cells in normal human skin are also sequenced, whereas mouse skin is dominated by gammadelta T cells. The treated cohort was small, with a single nonresponder, so links between baseline CD8+ expansion and response need larger studies. Tofacitinib significantly decreased scalp clonality and the number of expanded CD8+ clones among the top 100 scalp clones.

With respect to this clone: No antigen is known for it. The record has no base qualities; no much larger clone is one base away. The sample has other DNA sequences that encode this CDR3 too.

Receptor libraries were prepared by the immunoSEQ multiplex PCR assay. RNA was extracted from all samples and reverse transcribed into cDNA as template for TCR sequencing. SuperScript III was used for first-strand cDNA synthesis, primed with a 2:1 mix of oligo-dT and random hexamers. A synthetic immune receptor repertoire was used to gauge amplification bias, and whatever bias remained was removed computationally. The authors processed their data as follows. Raw reads were preprocessed to remove errors, and CDR3 was defined according to IMGT conventions as the region from the conserved cysteine to phenylalanine. To get clonality, Shannon entropy was normalized by log2 of the number of productive unique TCRs and the result was subtracted from 1. Whether each scalp clone was CD4 or CD8 was inferred by checking scalp TCRbeta sequences against the CD4 and CD8 repertoires from sorted blood. In TCRdb, the immuneACCESS table is reduced to in-frame sequences with V and J assigned. These tables do not hold every clone; where another copy was compared, an unresolved V gene accounts for under half, and the others remain unexplained. The V and J calls and the clone size are those of that table, but D and trimming were determined from the DNA. The sample records some 190,000 clones, less than 65% of which are singletons. The top ten hold over 1% of the sample.

The sample's time point label is to be understood as: roughly 24 weeks on oral tofacitinib. The sample's treatment or condition label, in plain terms: oral pan-JAK inhibitor, 5-10 mg twice daily. Lesional scalp punch biopsies and peripheral blood were collected from alopecia areata patients. PBMCs were separated by density centrifugation and stained for CD3, CD4 and CD8, after which CD4+ and CD8+ T cells were sorted on a FACSAria. The cysteine opens and the phenylalanine closes a CDR3 of 13 amino acids. Left in the record is the CDR3 DNA by itself, 39 bases read in frame from the first base. As encoded in the germline V gene, CDR1 is SQVTM while CDR2 is ANQGSEA. V is pruned by 4 bases and J by 5 bases, leaving 4 bases of the junction without a gene match.

Sample: CD4+ T cells sorted from blood, taken at week 24, from a patient treated with tofacitinib. This chain is built from TRBV29-1 and TRBJ2-7, with 11 bases aligning to TRBD1. The sequence derives from a human donor with alopecia areata. The CDR3 sequence is CSVVRTGGNEQYF. The sequenced DNA: TGCAGCGTTGTGCGGACAGGGGGCAACGAGCAGTACTTC.